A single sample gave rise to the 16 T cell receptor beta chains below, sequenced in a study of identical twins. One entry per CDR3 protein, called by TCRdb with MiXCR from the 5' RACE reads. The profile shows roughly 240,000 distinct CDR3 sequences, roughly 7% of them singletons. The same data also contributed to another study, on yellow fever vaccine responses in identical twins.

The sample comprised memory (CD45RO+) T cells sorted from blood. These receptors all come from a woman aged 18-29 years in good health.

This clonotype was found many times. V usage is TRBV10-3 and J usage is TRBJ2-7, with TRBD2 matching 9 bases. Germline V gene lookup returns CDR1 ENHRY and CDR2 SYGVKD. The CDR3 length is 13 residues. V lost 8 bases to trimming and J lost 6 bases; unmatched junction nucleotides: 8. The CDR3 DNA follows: TGTGCCATCTCCGGGACTAGCTCATCCGAGCAGTACTTC. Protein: CAISGTSSSEQYF.

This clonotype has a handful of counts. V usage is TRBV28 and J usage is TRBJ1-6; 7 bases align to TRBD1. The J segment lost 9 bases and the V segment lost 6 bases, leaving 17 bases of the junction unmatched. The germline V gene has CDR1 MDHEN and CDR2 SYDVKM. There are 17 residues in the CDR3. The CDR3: CASSPNVSGGLSSPLHF. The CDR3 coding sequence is TGTGCCAGCAGCCCTAATGTTTCAGGGGGGTTGAGTTCACCCCTCCACTTT.

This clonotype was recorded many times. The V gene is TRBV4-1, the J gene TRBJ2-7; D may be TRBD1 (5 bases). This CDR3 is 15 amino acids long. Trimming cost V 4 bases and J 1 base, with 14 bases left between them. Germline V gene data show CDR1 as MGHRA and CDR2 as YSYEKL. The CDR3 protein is CASSPSYRQSYEQYF. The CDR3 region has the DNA TGCGCCAGCAGCCCCTCGTACAGGCAGTCCTACGAGCAGTACTTC.

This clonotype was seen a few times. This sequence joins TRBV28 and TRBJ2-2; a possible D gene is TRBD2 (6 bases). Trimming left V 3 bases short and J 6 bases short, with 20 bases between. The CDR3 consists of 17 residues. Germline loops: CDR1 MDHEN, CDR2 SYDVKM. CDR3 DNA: TGTGCCAGCAGTTTCGTCGGGTCGCGGGGTGGTCCCGGGGAGCTGTTTTTT. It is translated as CASSFVGSRGGPGELFF.

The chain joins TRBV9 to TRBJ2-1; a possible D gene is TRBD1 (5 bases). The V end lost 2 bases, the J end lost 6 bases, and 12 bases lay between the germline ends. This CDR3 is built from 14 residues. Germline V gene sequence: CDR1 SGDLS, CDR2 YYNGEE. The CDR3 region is CASSVNTGSNEQFF. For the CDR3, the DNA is TGTGCCAGCAGCGTTAATACAGGTAGCAATGAGCAGTTCTTC.

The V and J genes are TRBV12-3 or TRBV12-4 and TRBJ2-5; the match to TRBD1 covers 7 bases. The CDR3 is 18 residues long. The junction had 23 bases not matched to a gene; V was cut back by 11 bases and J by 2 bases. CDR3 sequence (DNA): TGTGCCTTCAGTTTATTCCAGGGATTCCGGGACAGACAAGAGACCCAGTACTTC. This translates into CAFSLFQGFRDRQETQYF.

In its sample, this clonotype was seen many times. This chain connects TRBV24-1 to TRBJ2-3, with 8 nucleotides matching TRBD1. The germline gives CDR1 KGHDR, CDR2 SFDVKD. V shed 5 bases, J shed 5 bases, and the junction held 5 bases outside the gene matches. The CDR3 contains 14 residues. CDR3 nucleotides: TGTGCCACCAGTGCGACAGGGGTGGAAGATACGCAGTATTTT. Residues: CATSATGVEDTQYF.

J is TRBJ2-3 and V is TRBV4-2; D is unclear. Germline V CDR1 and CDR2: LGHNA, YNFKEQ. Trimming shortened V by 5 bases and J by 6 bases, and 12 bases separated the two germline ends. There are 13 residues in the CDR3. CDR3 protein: CASSSSAGDTQYF. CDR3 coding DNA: TGTGCCAGCAGCTCCAGCGCCGGTGATACGCAGTATTTT.

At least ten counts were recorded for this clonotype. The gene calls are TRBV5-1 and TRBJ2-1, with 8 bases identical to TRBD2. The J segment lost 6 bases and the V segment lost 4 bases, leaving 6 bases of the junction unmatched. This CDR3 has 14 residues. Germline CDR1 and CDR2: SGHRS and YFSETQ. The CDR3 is CASSRTGGANEQFF. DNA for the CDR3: TGCGCCAGCAGCCGGACGGGGGGGGCCAATGAGCAGTTCTTC.

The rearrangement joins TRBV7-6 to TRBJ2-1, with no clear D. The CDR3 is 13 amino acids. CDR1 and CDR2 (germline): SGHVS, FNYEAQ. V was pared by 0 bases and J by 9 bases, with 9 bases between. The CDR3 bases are TGTGCCAGCAGCTTAGCCTTCTCCGGTGAGCAGTTCTTC. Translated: CASSLAFSGEQFF.

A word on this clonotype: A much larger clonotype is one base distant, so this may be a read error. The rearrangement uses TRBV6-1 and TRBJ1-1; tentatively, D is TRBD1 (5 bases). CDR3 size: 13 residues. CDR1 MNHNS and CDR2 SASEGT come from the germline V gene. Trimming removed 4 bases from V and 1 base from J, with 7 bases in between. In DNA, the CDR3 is TGTGCCAGCAGTGTCGGGGCGAACACTGAAGCTTTCTTT. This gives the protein CASSVGANTEAFF.

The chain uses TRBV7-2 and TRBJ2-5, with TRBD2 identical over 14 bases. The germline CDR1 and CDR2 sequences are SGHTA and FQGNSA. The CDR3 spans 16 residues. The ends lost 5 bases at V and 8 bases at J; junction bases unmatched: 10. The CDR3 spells CASSVGTSGGQGTQYF. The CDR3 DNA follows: TGTGCCAGCAGCGTCGGGACTAGCGGGGGCCAGGGAACCCAGTACTTC.

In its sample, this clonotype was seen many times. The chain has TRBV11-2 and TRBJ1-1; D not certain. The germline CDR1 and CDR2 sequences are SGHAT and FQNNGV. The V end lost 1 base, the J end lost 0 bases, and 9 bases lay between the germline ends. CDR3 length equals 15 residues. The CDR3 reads CASSLVKGMNTEAFF. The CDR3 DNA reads TGTGCCAGCAGCTTAGTAAAGGGTATGAACACTGAAGCTTTCTTT.

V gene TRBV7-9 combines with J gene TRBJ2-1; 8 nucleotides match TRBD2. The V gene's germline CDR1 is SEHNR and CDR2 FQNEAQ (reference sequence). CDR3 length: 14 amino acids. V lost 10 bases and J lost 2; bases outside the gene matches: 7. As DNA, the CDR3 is TGTGCCACCCGGGGGGGCCCAGCCTACAATGAGCAGTTCTTC. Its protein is CATRGGPAYNEQFF.

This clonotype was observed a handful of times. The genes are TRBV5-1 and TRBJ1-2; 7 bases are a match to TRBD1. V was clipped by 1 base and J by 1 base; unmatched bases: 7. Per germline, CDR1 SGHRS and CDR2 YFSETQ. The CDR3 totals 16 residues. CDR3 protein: CASSLMGGQNNYGYTF. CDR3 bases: TGCGCCAGCAGCTTGATGGGGGGACAGAATAACTATGGCTACACCTTC.

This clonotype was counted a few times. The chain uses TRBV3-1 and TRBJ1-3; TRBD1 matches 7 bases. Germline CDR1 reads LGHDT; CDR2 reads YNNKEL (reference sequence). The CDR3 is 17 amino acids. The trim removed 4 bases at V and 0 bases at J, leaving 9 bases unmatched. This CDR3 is CASSPRQGLSSGNTIYF. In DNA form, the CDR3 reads TGTGCCAGCAGCCCGCGACAGGGCTTGAGCTCTGGAAACACCATATATTTT.